This T cell receptor beta chain was sequenced in a study of response to subunit inactivated influenza vaccine. Study findings and constraints: T cells newly recruited by each seasonal influenza vaccination are few, the authors suggested.

Concerning this clonotype itself: Its cognate antigen is unknown.

CDR1 LNHNV and CDR2 YYDKDF come from the germline V gene (reference sequence). The CDR3 loop spans 12 amino acids. V was cut by 0 bases and J by 7 bases, with 6 bases left in between. TCRdb reanalysed the RT-PCR reads using MiXCR and keeps one entry per CDR3 protein. This table has 860,000 or so distinct CDR3 sequences, around 21% appearing once. The starting material was PBMCs from blood, obtained around 5 days after vaccination. V gene TRBV15 combines with J gene TRBJ2-5; D not certain. The source is a man between 45 and 60 years old who received an inactivated influenza vaccine. CDR3 amino acids: CATSRDSTTQYF. DNA for the CDR3: TGTGCCACCAGCAGAGATTCGACGACCCAGTACTTC.